This TCR beta chain stems from a study of a mutant IDH1 vaccine in newly diagnosed glioma. On the study more broadly: The study started vaccination 4-6 weeks after radiotherapy alone, or with temozolomide cycles. Pretreatment consisted of radiotherapy, temozolomide, or both, with most receiving both. Notes on the study in general: Patients mounted vaccine-induced immune responses in roughly 93% of cases. Changes in the top peripheral T cell clonotypes seemingly had no bearing on pseudoprogression.

Time point denoted: week 35, safety follow-up. The study gave 300 ug of mutant IDH1 20-mer peptide per vaccine dose, with topical imiquimod. Produced via immunoSEQ multiplex PCR; TCRdb's table is partial and in-frame only. The sample comprises 45,000 to 50,000 clones, approximately 90% of which are singletons, and around 5.7% rests with the top ten. The CDR3 covers 15 residues. CDR1 and CDR2 (germline): SGHTA, FQGNSA. V gave up 4 bases and J gave up 3 bases, with 12 bases separating them. Turning to this clone: Its antigen is still unknown.

This chain joins TRBV7-2 and TRBJ2-2; D is perhaps TRBD1 (6 bases). The sample in question was PBMCs, obtained from a glioma patient whose treatment included an IDH1 peptide vaccine. The TCR comes from a middle-aged woman with glioma. The CDR3 here is CASSSRDKHTGELFF. CDR3 bases: TGTGCCAGCAGCTCAAGGGACAAACACACCGGGGAGCTGTTTTTT. The full variable domain, with the rest looked up from reference TRBV7-2 and TRBJ2-2, is GAGVSQSPSNKVTEKGKDVELRCDPISGHTALYWYRQSLGQGLEFLIYFQGNSAPDKSGLPSDRFSAERTGGSVSTLTIQRTQQEDSAVYLCASSSRDKHTGELFFGEGSRLTVL.